The sequence of this TCR beta chain was determined in a study of follicular helper T cells after annual influenza vaccination. General study points: Just about 9.5-21% of cells analyzed had recovered productive TCRB sequences.

A remark on this clone: The target antigen is unknown.

This CDR3 spans 15 amino acids. Germline values: CDR1 SGHTA, CDR2 FQGNSA. V was shortened by 2 bases and J by 0 bases, with 7 bases between the two germline ends. Time point described: 2015-2016 season, pre-vaccination. Assay used: immunoSEQ multiplex PCR; TCRdb lists only in-frame clones, some missing. The sample includes more than 13,000 clones, 75% to 80% of them seen just once. The material sequenced was CXCR5- memory CD4+ T cells sorted from blood, taken on the day of influenza vaccination. The clonotype was recovered from an adult who received the influenza vaccine. The rearrangement joins TRBV7-2 to TRBJ2-2, with D hard to call. The CDR3 sequence: CASSLRPPNTGELFF. In DNA form, the CDR3 reads TGTGCCAGCAGCTTAAGGCCTCCGAACACCGGGGAGCTGTTTTTT. Full variable domain (outside the CDR3, taken from reference TRBV7-2 and TRBJ2-2): GAGVSQSPSNKVTEKGKDVELRCDPISGHTALYWYRQSLGQGLEFLIYFQGNSAPDKSGLPSDRFSAERTGGSVSTLTIQRTQQEDSAVYLCASSLRPPNTGELFFGEGSRLTVL.